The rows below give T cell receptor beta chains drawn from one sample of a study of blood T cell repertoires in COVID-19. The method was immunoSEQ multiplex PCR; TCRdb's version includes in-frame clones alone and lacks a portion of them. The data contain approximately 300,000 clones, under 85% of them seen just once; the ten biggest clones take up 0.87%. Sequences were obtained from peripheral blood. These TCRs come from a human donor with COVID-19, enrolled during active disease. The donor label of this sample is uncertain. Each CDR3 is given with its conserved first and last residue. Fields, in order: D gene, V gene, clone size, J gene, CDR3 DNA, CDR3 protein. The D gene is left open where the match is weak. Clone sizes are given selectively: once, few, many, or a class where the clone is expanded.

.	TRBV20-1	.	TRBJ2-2	TGCAGTGCTAAACGGGCCGGGGAGCTGTTTTTT	CSAKRAGELFF
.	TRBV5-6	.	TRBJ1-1	TGTGCCAGCAGCTTGCCCACAGGCTATACTGAAGCTTTCTTT	CASSLPTGYTEAFF
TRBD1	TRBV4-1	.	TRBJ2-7	TGCGCCACTTCCTGGACAGGATTCTACGAGCAGTACTTC	CATSWTGFYEQYF
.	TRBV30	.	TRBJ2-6	TGTGCCTGGAAAGCCCTCAAAGGGGCCAACGTCCTGACTTTC	CAWKALKGANVLTF
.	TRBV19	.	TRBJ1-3	TGTGCCAGTAGTATAGGTCGAGTCTCTGGAAACACCATATATTTT	CASSIGRVSGNTIYF
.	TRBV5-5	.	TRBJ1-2	TGTGCCAGCAGTCAGTACCGGGATTATGGCTACACCTTC	CASSQYRDYGYTF
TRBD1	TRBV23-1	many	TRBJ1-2	TGCGCCAGCAGTTACCGACAGGGGGGTCACTATGGCTACACCTTC	CASSYRQGGHYGYTF
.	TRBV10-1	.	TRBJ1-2	TGCGCCAGCAGTGATTCGGGGGGCTATGGCTACACCTTC	CASSDSGGYGYTF
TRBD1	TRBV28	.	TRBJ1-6	TGTGCCAGCAGTTTATTTAGTAGGACAGGGGGCGCGTCCTATAATTCACCCCTCCACTTT	CASSLFSRTGGASYNSPLHF
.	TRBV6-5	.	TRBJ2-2	TGTGCCAGCAGTCGAGACACCGGGGAGCTGTTTTTT	CASSRDTGELFF
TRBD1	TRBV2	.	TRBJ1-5	TGTGCCAGCAGCCCCGATCTGTTGACAGGGGATCTTAGCAATCAGCCCCAGCATTTT	CASSPDLLTGDLSNQPQHF
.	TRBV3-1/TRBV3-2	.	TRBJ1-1	TGTGCCAGCAGTCAATGGACTGAGAACACTGAAGCTTTCTTT	CASSQWTENTEAFF
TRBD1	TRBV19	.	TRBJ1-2	TGTGCCAGTAGGAAGGGGACAGGGGCCATCTATGGCTACACCTTC	CASRKGTGAIYGYTF
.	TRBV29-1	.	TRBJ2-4	TGCAGCGGAACGACAGCGAGCGAAAACATTCAGTACTTC	CSGTTASENIQYF
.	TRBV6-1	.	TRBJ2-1	TGTGCCAGCAGTGATTCTCAGGCCGATGAGCAGTTCTTC	CASSDSQADEQFF
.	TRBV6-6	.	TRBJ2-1	TGTGCCAGCACCGACGCCCTAGCGAGGTCCTACAATGAGCAGTTCTTC	CASTDALARSYNEQFF
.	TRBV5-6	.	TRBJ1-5	TGTGCCAGCAGCGTAACAGGGTCTACGAATCAGCCCCAGCATTTT	CASSVTGSTNQPQHF
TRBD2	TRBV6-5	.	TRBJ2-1	TGTGCCAGCACCGGACTAGCGGGCTCCTACAATGAGCAGTTCTTC	CASTGLAGSYNEQFF
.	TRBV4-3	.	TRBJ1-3	TGCGCCAGCAGCCAAGAACTACTCTCTGGAAACACCATATATTTT	CASSQELLSGNTIYF
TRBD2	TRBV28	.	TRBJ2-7	TGTGCCAGCAGTTTGGGCGCTGGGCTAGCGGGACCCTACGAGCAGTACTTC	CASSLGAGLAGPYEQYF
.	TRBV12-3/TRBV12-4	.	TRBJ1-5	TGTGCCAGCACCCCTAGTAGGGGCCAGCCCCAGCATTTT	CASTPSRGQPQHF
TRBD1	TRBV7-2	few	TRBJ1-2	TGTGCCAGCAGCTTAGCGCTGAGGGCAGGGGGCAACTATGGCTACACCTTC	CASSLALRAGGNYGYTF
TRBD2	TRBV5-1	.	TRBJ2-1	TGCGCCAGCAGCTTGGCGGGACTAGCGGGAGAAGAGCAGTTCTTC	CASSLAGLAGEEQFF